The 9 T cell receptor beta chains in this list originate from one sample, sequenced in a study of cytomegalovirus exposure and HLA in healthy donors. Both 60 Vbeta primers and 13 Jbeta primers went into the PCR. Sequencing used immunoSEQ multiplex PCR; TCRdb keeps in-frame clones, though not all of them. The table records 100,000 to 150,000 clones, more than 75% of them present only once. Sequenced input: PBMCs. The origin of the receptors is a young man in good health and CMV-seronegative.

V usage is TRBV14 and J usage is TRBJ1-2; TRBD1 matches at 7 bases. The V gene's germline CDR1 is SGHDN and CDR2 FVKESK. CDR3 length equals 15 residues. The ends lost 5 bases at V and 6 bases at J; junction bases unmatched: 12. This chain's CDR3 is CASSIEQGVNNGYTF. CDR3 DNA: TGTGCCAGCAGCATCGAGCAGGGGGTCAACAATGGCTACACCTTC.

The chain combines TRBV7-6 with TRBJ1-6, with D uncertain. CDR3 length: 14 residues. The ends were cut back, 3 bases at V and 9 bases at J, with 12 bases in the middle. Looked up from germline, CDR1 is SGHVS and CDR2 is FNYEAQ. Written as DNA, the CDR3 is TGTGCCAGCAGCTTTGGAGGGCTGATTTCACCCCTCCACTTT. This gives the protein CASSFGGLISPLHF.

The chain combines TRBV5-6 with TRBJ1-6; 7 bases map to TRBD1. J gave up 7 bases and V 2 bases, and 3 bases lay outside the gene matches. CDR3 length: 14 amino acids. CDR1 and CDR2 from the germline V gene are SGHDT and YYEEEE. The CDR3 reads CASSFLRGNSPLHF. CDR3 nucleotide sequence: TGTGCCAGCAGCTTTCTCAGGGGGAATTCACCCCTCCACTTT.

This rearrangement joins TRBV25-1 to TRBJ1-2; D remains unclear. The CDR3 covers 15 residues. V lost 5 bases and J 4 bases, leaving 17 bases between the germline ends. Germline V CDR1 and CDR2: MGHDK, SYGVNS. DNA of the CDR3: TGTGCCAGCAGTTCCAATCTAGGCAACTCCTATGGCTACACCTTC. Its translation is CASSSNLGNSYGYTF.

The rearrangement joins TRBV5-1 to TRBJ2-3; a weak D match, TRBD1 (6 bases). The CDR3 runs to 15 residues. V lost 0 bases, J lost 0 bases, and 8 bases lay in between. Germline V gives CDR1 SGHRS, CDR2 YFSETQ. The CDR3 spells CASSLDGQSTDTQYF. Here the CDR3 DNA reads TGCGCCAGCAGCTTGGACGGACAGAGCACAGATACGCAGTATTTT.

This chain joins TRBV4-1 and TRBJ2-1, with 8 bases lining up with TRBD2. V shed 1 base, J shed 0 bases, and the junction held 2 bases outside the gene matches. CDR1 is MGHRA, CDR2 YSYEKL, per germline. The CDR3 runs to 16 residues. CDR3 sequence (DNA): TGCGCCAGCAGCCAAGCGGGGGGGCCCTCCTACAATGAGCAGTTCTTC. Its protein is CASSQAGGPSYNEQFF.

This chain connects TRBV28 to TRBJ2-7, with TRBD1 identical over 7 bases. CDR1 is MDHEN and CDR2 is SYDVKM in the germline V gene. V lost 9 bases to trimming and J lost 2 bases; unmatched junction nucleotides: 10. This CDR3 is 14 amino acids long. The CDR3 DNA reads TGTGCCAGTCAACTACCCGGGACAGCCTACGAGCAGTACTTC. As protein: CASQLPGTAYEQYF. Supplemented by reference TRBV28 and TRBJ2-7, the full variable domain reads DVKVTQSSRYLVKRTGEKVFLECVQDMDHENMFWYRQDPGLGLRLIYFSYDVKMKEKGDIPEGYSVSREKKERFSLILESASTNQTSMYLCASQLPGTAYEQYFGPGTRLTVT.

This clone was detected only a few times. The CDR3 DNA sequence: TGTGCCAGCAGTACGACAGGGGATGGCTACACCTTC. It translates to CASSTTGDGYTF. The chain employs TRBV27 and TRBJ1-2; 8 positions agree with TRBD1. Germline CDR1 and CDR2: MNHEY and SMNVEV (reference sequence). The CDR3 sequence is 12 residues long. J was trimmed by 6 bases and V by 5 bases; bases with no gene match: 2.

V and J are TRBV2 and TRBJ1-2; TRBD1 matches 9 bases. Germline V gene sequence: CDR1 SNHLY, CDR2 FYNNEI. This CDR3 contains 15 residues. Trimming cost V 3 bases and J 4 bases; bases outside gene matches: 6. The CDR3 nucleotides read TGTGCCAGCAGTGATGGACAGGGGACGGGCTATGGCTACACCTTC. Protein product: CASSDGQGTGYGYTF.